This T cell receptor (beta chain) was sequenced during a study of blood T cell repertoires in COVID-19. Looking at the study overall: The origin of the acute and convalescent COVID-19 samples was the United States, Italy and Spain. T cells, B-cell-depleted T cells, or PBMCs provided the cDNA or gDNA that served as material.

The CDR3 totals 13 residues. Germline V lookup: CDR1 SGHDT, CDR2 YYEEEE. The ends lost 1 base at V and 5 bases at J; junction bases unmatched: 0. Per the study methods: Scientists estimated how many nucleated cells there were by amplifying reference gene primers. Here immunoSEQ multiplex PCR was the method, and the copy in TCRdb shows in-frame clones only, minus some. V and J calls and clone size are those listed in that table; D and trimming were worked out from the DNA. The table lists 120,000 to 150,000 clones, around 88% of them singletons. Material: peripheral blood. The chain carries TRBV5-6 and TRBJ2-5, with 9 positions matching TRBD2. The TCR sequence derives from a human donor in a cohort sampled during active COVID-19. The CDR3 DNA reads TGTGCCAGCAGCTTGACTAGCGGGGAGACCCAGTACTTC. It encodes CASSLTSGETQYF. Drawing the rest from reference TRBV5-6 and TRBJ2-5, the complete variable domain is DAGVTQSPTHLIKTRGQQVTLRCSPKSGHDTVSWYQQALGQGPQFIFQYYEEEERQRGNFPDRFSGHQFPNYSSELNVNALLLGDSALYLCASSLTSGETQYFGPGTRLLVL.